This T cell receptor beta chain was sequenced during a study of blood T cells in healthy people across ages. Trimming left V 7 bases short and J 7 bases short, with 16 bases between. CDR3 size: 13 residues. The use of a sample-barcoded 5' primer and a J-beta primer mix characterized a second PCR of about 7 to 12 cycles. Each CDR3 protein is one row after TCRdb ran MiXCR on the 5' RACE reads. Of around 800,000 distinct CDR3 sequences listed, 46% are singletons. Sequencing used blood. This clonotype was sampled from a man older than 75 in good health. The V and J genes are TRBV12-3 or TRBV12-4 and TRBJ1-2, with D possibly being TRBD1 (5 bases). Here the CDR3 DNA reads TGTGCCAGCACCGTGACAGATCGTTTTGGCTACACCTTC. Encoded protein: CASTVTDRFGYTF.